This T cell receptor beta chain was recorded in a study of Ad26.COV2.S vaccination and SARS-CoV-2 variants (dated by TCRdb to the early 2020s). Concerning the study at large: Vaccine-arm donors were drawn from COV1001, a multicentre, randomized, double-blind, placebo-controlled phase I-IIa trial of Ad26.COV2.S in healthy adults. The TCR-sequenced set comprised around 30 samples: approximately 20 Ad26.COV2.S vaccine recipients, 5 placebo recipients and 8 SARS-CoV-2 convalescent individuals. Investigators did not know the trial group allocation while performing experiments and assessing outcomes. Participants in the trial were split at random into five groups of five each, receiving low-dose or high-dose Ad26.COV2.S once or twice, or else placebo on both occasions. TCRbeta repertoire sequencing was used to assess the specificity and breadth of SARS-CoV-2-reactive T cell receptors after Ad26.COV2.S vaccination. Ad26.COV2.S was administered intramuscularly at a dose of 5x10^10 or 1x10^11 viral particles, either as one shot or as two shots given 56 days apart.

What the research found in general, with its limitations: After vaccination, substantial breadth of spike-specific CD8+ and CD4+ T cell responses was reported. It was noted by the authors that total T cell responses may have been underestimated by the TCR breadth and depth analyses. Vaccine and placebo recipients had similar non-spike TCR breadth, a finding consistent with the vaccine containing only spike. The study lacked the statistical power to compare responses across vaccine doses or regimens. Ad26.COV2.S recipients had higher spike-specific TCR breadth than placebo recipients (P = 0.0014).

The treatment or condition tag for this specimen amounts to: some 20 received Ad26.COV2.S at low or high dose, single or two shots; roughly five received placebo; per-sample allocation not given. For vaccine and placebo recipients, repertoires were sequenced using samples collected on day 63 after the first injection. In Cohort 1b, some 25 adults aged 18-55 years were enrolled at a single site in Boston, USA, between 29 July and 7 August 2020. Ad26.COV2.S consisted of a replication-incompetent adenovirus type 26 vector by which a prefusion-stabilized SARS-CoV-2 spike protein from the original Wuhan strain was expressed. Concerning this clone itself: Its antigen remains undetermined. The sample holds no much larger clone one base away, and base qualities are not on file.

TCRbeta CDR3 regions were sequenced with the immunoSEQ Assay. After extraction, genomic DNA underwent amplification by bias-controlled multiplex PCR, followed by high-throughput sequencing. As for the authors' bioinformatics: To quantify the absolute abundance of every unique TCRbeta CDR3 region, sequences were collapsed and filtered. T cell fraction was estimated by normalization of TCRbeta template counts to usable DNA, with usable DNA being measured through amplification of reference genes present in all nucleated cells. Repertoire TCRs were annotated as SARS-CoV-2-specific when V gene, CDR3 amino acid sequence and J gene were exactly matched to a known reactive TCR set. The reference SARS-CoV-2 TCR set came from MIRA and was filtered for enrichment in COVID-19-positive ImmuneCODE repertoires, removing public or cross-reactive TCRs. Based on the MIRA antigens, annotated TCRs were further analysed at the level of specific ORF or position within ORF. Depth was the summed frequency of annotated unique rearrangements, while breadth was defined as annotated unique rearrangements over total unique productive rearrangements. Two-sided Wilcoxon rank-sum tests were used to compare TCR breadth between groups. TCRdb re-hosts the immuneACCESS table, in-frame sequences only. Its copies lack some clones; in the studies checked, an unresolved V gene accounts for under half of them, and the cause for the rest is not known. V and J calls and clone size are given by that table; D and trimming were obtained from the DNA. This sample holds around 300,000 clones; roughly nine tenths were observed only once. 5% to 6.5% of the sample is in the top ten clones.

The germline V and J ends show losses of 8 bases and 2 bases respectively, and no gene match explains 13 bases of the junction. Including cysteine and phenylalanine, the CDR3 has 16 amino acids. The entry retains the CDR3 DNA only, 48 bases that are in frame from base 1. Taken from the germline V gene, the CDR1 and CDR2 loops are SGHTA and FQGNSA. This specimen consisted of peripheral blood, obtained in a trial of Ad26.COV2.S vaccine versus placebo. This receptor chain uses TRBV7-2 and TRBJ2-3, with 7 central nucleotides matching TRBD2. The origin of this receptor is a person aged 18-60 years who received the Ad26.COV2.S COVID-19 vaccine or a placebo. The CDR3 protein: CASLPVAGSLTDTQYF. The base sequence is TGTGCCAGCCTACCGGTAGCGGGTTCCCTCACAGATACGCAGTATTTT.